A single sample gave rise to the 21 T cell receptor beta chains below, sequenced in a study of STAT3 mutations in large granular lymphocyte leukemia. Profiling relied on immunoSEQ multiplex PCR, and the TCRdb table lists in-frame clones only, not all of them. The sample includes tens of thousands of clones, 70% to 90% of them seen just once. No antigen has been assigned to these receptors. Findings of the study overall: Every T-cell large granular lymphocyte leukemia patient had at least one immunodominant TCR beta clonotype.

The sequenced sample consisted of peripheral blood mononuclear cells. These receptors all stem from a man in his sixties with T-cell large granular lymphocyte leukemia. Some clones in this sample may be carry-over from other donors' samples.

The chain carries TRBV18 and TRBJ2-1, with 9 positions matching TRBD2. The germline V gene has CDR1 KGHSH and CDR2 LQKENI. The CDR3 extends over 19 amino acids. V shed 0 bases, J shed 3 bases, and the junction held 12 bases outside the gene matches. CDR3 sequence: CASSPPAGGPRAVYNEQFF. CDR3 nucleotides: TGTGCCAGCTCACCACCGGCGGGAGGGCCTCGGGCTGTCTACAATGAGCAGTTCTTC.

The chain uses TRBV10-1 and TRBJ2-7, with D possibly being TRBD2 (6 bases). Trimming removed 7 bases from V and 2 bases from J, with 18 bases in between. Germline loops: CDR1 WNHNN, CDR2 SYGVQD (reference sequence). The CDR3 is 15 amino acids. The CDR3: CASKRSEGPTYEQYF. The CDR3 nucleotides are TGCGCCAGCAAGCGGTCGGAGGGCCCAACCTACGAGCAGTACTTC.

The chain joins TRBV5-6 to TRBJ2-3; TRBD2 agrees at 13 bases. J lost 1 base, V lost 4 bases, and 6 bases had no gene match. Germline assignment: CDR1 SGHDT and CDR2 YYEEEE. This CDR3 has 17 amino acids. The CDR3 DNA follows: TGTGCCAGCAGCGCATGGACTAGCGGGAGAGGCACAGATACGCAGTATTTT. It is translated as CASSAWTSGRGTDTQYF.

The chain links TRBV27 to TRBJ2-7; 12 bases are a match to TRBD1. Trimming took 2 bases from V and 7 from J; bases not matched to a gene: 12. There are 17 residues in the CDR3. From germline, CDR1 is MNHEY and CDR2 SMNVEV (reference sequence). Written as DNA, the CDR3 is TGTGCCAGCAGTTTAAATCGACCCCGGGACAGGGGGCGTGAGCAGTACTTC. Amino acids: CASSLNRPRDRGREQYF.

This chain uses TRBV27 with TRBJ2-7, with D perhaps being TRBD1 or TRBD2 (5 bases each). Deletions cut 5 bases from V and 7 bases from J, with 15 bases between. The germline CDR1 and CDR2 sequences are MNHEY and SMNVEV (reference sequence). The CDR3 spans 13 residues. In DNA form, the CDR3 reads TGTGCCAGCAGTCCGAGGGACGTCGGGGAGCAGTACTTC. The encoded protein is CASSPRDVGEQYF.

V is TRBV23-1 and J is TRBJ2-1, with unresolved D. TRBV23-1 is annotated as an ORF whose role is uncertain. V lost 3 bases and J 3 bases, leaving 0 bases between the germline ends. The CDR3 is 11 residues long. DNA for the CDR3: TGCGCCAGCAGTCACTACAATGAGCAGTTCTTC. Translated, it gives CASSHYNEQFF.

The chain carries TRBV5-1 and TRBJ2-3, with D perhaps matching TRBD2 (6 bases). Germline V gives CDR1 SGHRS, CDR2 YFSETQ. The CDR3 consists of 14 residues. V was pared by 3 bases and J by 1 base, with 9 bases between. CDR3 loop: CASSWASGTDTQYF. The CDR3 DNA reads TGCGCCAGCAGCTGGGCTAGCGGCACAGATACGCAGTATTTT.

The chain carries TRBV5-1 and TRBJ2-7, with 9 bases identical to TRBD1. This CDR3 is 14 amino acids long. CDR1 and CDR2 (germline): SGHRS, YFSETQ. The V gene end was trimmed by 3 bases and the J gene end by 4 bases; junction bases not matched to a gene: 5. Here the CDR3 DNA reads TGCGCCAGCAGCTCCACAGGGGGCGGTTACGAGCAGTACTTC. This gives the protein CASSSTGGGYEQYF.

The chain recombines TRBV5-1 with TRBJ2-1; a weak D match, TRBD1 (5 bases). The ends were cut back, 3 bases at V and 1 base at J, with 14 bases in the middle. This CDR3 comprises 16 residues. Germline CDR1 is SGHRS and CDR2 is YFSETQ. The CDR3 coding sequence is TGCGCCAGCAGCTACACAGGACGCGATTCCTACAATGAGCAGTTCTTC. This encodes CASSYTGRDSYNEQFF.

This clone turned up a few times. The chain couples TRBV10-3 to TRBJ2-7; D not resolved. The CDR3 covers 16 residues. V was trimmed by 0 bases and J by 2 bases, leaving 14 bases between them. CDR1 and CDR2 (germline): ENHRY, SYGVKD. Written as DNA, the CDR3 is TGTGCCATCAGTGAGTCGATCCTCAGGTTCCCCTACGAGCAGTACTTC. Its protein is CAISESILRFPYEQYF.

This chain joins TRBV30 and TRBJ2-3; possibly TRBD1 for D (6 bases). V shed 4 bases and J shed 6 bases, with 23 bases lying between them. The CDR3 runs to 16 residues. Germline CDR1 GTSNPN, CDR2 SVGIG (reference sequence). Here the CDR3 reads CAWTPAPGTRGDTQYF. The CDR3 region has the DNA TGTGCCTGGACACCAGCCCCGGGAACTAGGGGGGATACGCAGTATTTT.

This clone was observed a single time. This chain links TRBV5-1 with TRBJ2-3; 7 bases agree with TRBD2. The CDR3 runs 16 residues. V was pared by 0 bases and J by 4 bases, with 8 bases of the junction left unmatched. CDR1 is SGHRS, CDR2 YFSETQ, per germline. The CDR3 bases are TGCGCCAGCAGCTTGGCCGGGGAGGGAGGGCCAGATACGCAGTATTTT. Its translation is CASSLAGEGGPDTQYF.

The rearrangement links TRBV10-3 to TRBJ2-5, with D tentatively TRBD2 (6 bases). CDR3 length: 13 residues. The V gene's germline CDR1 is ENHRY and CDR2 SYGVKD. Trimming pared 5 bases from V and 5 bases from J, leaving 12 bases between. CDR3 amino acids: CAISPEGRETQYF. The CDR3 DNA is TGTGCCATCAGTCCGGAGGGTCGGGAGACCCAGTACTTC.

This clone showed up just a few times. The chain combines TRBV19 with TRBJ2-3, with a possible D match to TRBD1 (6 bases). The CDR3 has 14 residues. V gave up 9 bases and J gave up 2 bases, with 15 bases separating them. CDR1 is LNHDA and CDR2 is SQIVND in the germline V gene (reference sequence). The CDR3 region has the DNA TGTGCCAGCTGCCTACAGGGACACACAGATACGCAGTATTTT. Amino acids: CASCLQGHTDTQYF. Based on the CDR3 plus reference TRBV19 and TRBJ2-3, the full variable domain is DGGITQSPKYLFRKEGQNVTLSCEQNLNHDAMYWYRQDPGQGLRLIYYSQIVNDFQKGDIAEGYSVSREKKESFPLTVTSAQKNPTAFYLCASCLQGHTDTQYFGPGTRLTVL.

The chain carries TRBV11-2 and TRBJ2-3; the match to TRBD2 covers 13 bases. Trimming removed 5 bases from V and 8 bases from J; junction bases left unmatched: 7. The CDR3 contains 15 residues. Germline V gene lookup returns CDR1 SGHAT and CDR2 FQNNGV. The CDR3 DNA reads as TGTGCCAGCAGCCCCGGGGGGACTAGCGGGACTACGCAGTATTTT. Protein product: CASSPGGTSGTTQYF.

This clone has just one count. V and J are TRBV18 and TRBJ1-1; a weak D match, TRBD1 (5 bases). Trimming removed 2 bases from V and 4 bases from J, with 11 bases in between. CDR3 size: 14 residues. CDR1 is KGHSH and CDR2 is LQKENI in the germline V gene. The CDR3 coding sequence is TGTGCCAGCTCACCAATGGGAGGGGTCACTGAAGCTTTCTTT. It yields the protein CASSPMGGVTEAFF.

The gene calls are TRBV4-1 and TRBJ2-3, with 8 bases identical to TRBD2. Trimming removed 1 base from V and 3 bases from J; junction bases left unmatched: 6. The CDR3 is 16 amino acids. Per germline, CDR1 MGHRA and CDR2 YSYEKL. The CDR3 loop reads CASSQVGLAGTDTQYF. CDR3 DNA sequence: TGCGCCAGCAGCCAAGTGGGCCTAGCGGGTACAGATACGCAGTATTTT.

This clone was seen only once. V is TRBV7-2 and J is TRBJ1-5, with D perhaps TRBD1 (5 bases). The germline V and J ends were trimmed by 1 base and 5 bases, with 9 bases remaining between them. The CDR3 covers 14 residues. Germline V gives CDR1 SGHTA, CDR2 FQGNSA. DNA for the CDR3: TGTGCCAGCAGCTTAGGGGGAGGGGATCAGCCCCAGCATTTT. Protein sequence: CASSLGGGDQPQHF.

In nucleotides, the CDR3 is TGTGCCAGCAGCCCGACAGGGTCCTATGGCTACACCTTC. Protein sequence: CASSPTGSYGYTF. V is TRBV7-3 and J is TRBJ1-2; the match to TRBD1 covers 7 bases. The V segment lost 5 bases and the J segment 4 bases; nucleotides outside the gene matches: 4. The length of the CDR3 is 13 residues. Germline assignment: CDR1 SGHTA and CDR2 FQGTGA.

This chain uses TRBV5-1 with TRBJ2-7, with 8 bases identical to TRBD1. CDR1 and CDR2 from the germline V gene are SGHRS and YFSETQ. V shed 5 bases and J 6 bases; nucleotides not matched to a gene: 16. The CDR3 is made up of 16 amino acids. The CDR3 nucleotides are TGCGCCAGCAGTTCAGAGCCGGGACAGGTGGGCATCGAGCAGTACTTC. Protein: CASSSEPGQVGIEQYF.

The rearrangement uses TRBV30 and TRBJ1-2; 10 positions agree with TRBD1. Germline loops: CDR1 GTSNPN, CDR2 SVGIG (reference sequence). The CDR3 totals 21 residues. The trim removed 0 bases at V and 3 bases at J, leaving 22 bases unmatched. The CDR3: CAWSVTIVRRDRGFNHYGYTF. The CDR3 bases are TGTGCCTGGAGTGTAACAATTGTGCGCCGGGACAGGGGATTCAATCACTATGGCTACACCTTC.